Presented here are 22 T cell receptor beta chains from one specimen sequenced in a study of T cells after yellow fever vaccination. TCRdb used MiXCR to reprocess the 5' RACE reads, holding one entry per CDR3 protein. The data hold hundreds of thousands of distinct CDR3 sequences, with approximately 13% observed a single time. Here the sequenced sample was PBMCs, taken on the day of the yellow fever booster vaccination. These receptors were obtained from a man under 40 who received the YFV17D yellow fever vaccine.

This clonotype was picked up a small number of times. The chain carries TRBV27 and TRBJ2-1; possible D gene TRBD1, 6 bases. In germline, CDR1 is MNHEY, CDR2 SMNVEV (reference sequence). V lost 4 bases and J 6 bases, leaving 25 bases between the germline ends. This CDR3 is built from 18 residues. The CDR3 spells CASSSTGRLGQWGNEQFF. CDR3 coding DNA: TGTGCCAGCAGTTCCACCGGGCGCCTTGGACAGTGGGGCAATGAGCAGTTCTTC.

This rearrangement joins TRBV5-1 to TRBJ2-1, with a possible D match to TRBD1 (6 bases). Between the trimmed V and J ends, which lost 5 bases and 8 bases, there was a span of 17 bases. The V gene's germline CDR1 is SGHRS and CDR2 YFSETQ. The CDR3 contains 14 residues. CDR3: CASSWAGAIDEQFF. CDR3 coding DNA: TGCGCCAGCAGTTGGGCAGGGGCTATCGATGAGCAGTTCTTC.

The table lists this clonotype with a few counts. This rearrangement joins TRBV6-1 to TRBJ1-5, with D unresolved. The CDR3 consists of 14 residues. Germline-derived CDR1 and CDR2 are MNHNS and SASEGT. The V and J ends lost 5 bases and 5 bases respectively, with 13 bases between them. The CDR3 protein is CASSREGSYQPQHF. CDR3 DNA: TGTGCCAGCAGTCGGGAAGGTTCCTATCAGCCCCAGCATTTT.

The V call is TRBV27, the J call TRBJ2-7; the match to TRBD1 covers 7 bases. Germline CDR1 is MNHEY and CDR2 is SMNVEV (reference sequence). Unmatched junction bases numbered 9, after V lost 1 base and J lost 3 bases. This CDR3 region has 16 residues. The DNA of the CDR3 is TGTGCCAGCAGTTTATACGGGACAGAGGCGTTCTACGAGCAGTACTTC. Translated, it gives CASSLYGTEAFYEQYF.

CDR3 protein: CSAAGGGQPQHF. In nucleotides, the CDR3 is TGCAGTGCAGCCGGGGGCGGTCAGCCCCAGCATTTT. The V gene is TRBV20-1, the J gene TRBJ1-5; TRBD1 is a possible D gene (6 bases). CDR1 is DFQATT, CDR2 SNEGSKA, per germline (reference sequence). CDR3 length equals 12 residues. Between the trimmed V and J ends, which lost 6 bases and 6 bases, there was a span of 12 bases.

This clonotype has just a few counts. This CDR3 is CASTLRDRGLEQFF. The CDR3, as DNA: TGCGCCAGCACTCTCCGGGACAGGGGTCTTGAGCAGTTCTTC. The chain employs TRBV10-1 and TRBJ2-1, with TRBD1 matching over 10 bases. Per the germline V gene, CDR1 is WNHNN and CDR2 is SYGVQD (reference sequence). The trim removed 7 bases at V and 9 bases at J, leaving 9 bases unmatched. This CDR3 spans 14 amino acids.

The genes are TRBV9 and TRBJ2-3, with D maybe TRBD2 (5 bases). The V gene lost 0 bases and the J gene lost 6 bases, with 14 bases spanning the gap. Germline CDR1 is SGDLS and CDR2 is YYNGEE. The CDR3 contains 15 residues. The CDR3 region has the DNA TGTGCCAGCAGCGTAGAGGTAGTACCGGGGGATACGCAGTATTTT. Translated, it gives CASSVEVVPGDTQYF.

The genes are TRBV3-1 and TRBJ1-2, with D possibly being TRBD1 (6 bases). The CDR3 totals 14 residues. The V end lost 3 bases, the J end lost 8 bases, and 16 bases lay between the germline ends. Germline V lookup: CDR1 LGHDT, CDR2 YNNKEL (reference sequence). The chain's CDR3 is CASSHQGQGRGYTF. In nucleotides, the CDR3 is TGTGCCAGCAGCCACCAAGGCCAGGGGAGGGGCTACACCTTC.

This clonotype came up a few times. The chain uses TRBV6-1 and TRBJ2-1; D unresolved. CDR3 size: 15 residues. V shed 6 bases and J shed 0 bases, with 12 bases lying between them. CDR1 and CDR2 (germline): MNHNS, SASEGT. CDR3 in amino acids: CASRTLPRSYNEQFF. The DNA for the CDR3 is TGTGCCAGCAGAACCCTCCCCCGCTCCTACAATGAGCAGTTCTTC.

Only a few counts were recorded for this clonotype. The chain has TRBV9 and TRBJ2-5; D is unclear. CDR1 and CDR2 (germline): SGDLS, YYNGEE. Trimming stripped 0 bases from V and 5 bases from J, with 11 bases between. CDR3 size: 14 residues. The CDR3 protein is CASSVGQLAETQYF. CDR3 coding DNA: TGTGCCAGCAGCGTAGGCCAGCTGGCGGAGACCCAGTACTTC.

The table lists this clonotype with a few counts. The chain carries TRBV29-1 and TRBJ2-2, with 9 bases lining up with TRBD1. V was pared by 6 bases and J by 7 bases, with 9 bases of the junction left unmatched. Germline assignment: CDR1 SQVTM and CDR2 ANQGSEA. This CDR3 spans 14 amino acids. The DNA of the CDR3 is TGCAGCGTATTCCGGGACAGGGATGACGGGGAGCTGTTTTTT. Amino acid sequence: CSVFRDRDDGELFF.

This clonotype appeared many times. J is TRBJ2-3 and V is TRBV27; 8 bases line up with TRBD2. Germline V CDR1 and CDR2: MNHEY, SMNVEV (reference sequence). The CDR3 has 15 amino acids. Unmatched junction bases numbered 9, after V lost 10 bases and J lost 0 bases. The CDR3 DNA reads as TGTGCCACGAAAGACGGACTAGCCAGCACAGATACGCAGTATTTT. It codes for CATKDGLASTDTQYF.

This clonotype showed up just a few times. The chain combines TRBV27 with TRBJ2-1; either TRBD1 or TRBD2 may fit D (5 bases each). Per the germline V gene, CDR1 is MNHEY and CDR2 is SMNVEV (reference sequence). Trimming took 5 bases from V and 6 from J, leaving 17 bases between them. The CDR3 sequence is 15 residues long. The CDR3 DNA is TGTGCCAGCAGTAGTCGGGACGGACCTTCCAATGAGCAGTTCTTC. The encoded protein is CASSSRDGPSNEQFF.

On this clonotype itself: The junction departs from germline at one end; a sequencing error may be responsible. The V and J genes are TRBV7-7 and TRBJ2-1; 8 bases match TRBD2. The length of the CDR3 is 17 residues. CDR1 SSHAT and CDR2 FNYEAQ come from the germline V gene (reference sequence). The CDR3 loop is CASSPGSGRGDYNEQFF. CDR3 coding DNA: TGTGCTAGCAGCCCCGGGAGCGGGAGAGGGGACTACAATGAGCAGTTCTTC.

The CDR3 reads CASSEGQVSYEQYF. In DNA form, the CDR3 reads TGCGCCAGCAGCGAGGGACAGGTGTCCTACGAGCAGTACTTC. The rearrangement joins TRBV5-1 to TRBJ2-7; 8 bases are a match to TRBD1. This CDR3 contains 14 residues. J gave up 1 base and V 4 bases, and 4 bases lay outside the gene matches. Germline loops: CDR1 SGHRS, CDR2 YFSETQ.

The chain couples TRBV20-1 to TRBJ1-5; D unclear. The CDR3 is made up of 12 amino acids. The germline V gene encodes CDR1 DFQATT and CDR2 SNEGSKA (reference sequence). With 8 bases removed from V and 4 bases from J, the gap between germline ends came to 12 bases. CDR3 amino acids: CSYGRENQPQHF. In nucleotides, the CDR3 is TGCAGTTATGGACGTGAAAATCAGCCCCAGCATTTT.

This clonotype appeared a few times. This chain links TRBV20-1 with TRBJ2-7; 8 bases align to TRBD2. The CDR3 totals 14 residues. Germline loops: CDR1 DFQATT, CDR2 SNEGSKA (reference sequence). Losses at the gene ends were 3 bases for V and 4 bases for J; bases not matched to a gene: 8. The CDR3 DNA follows: TGCAGTGCTAGTACCACTGGCGGGAGGTACGAGCAGTACTTC. It encodes CSASTTGGRYEQYF.

This clonotype was counted many times. The CDR3: CASSRGQTYQETQYF. The CDR3 bases are TGTGCCAGCAGTCGGGGACAGACGTACCAAGAGACCCAGTACTTC. The gene calls are TRBV28 and TRBJ2-5, with 7 bases identical to TRBD1. Germline CDR1 reads MDHEN; CDR2 reads SYDVKM. Losses at the gene ends were 5 bases for V and 0 bases for J; bases not matched to a gene: 6. The CDR3 is 15 amino acids.

The V gene is TRBV5-8, the J gene TRBJ1-1; D unresolved. In germline, CDR1 is SGHTS, CDR2 YDEGEE. The CDR3 is 16 amino acids. Trimming removed 4 bases at V and 3 bases at J, with 19 bases between. The chain's CDR3 is CASSIRLTHPDTEAFF. The CDR3 DNA reads as TGTGCCAGCAGCATCCGACTTACCCATCCGGACACTGAAGCTTTCTTT.

The chain uses TRBV12-5 and TRBJ2-3; D is possibly TRBD1 (5 bases). Germline-derived CDR1 and CDR2 are LGHNT and FRNRAP. The CDR3 length is 15 residues. Trimming cost V 0 bases and J 1 base, with 8 bases left between them. For the CDR3, the DNA is TGTGCTAGTGGTTTGGTTCAGGGCCGCACAGATACGCAGTATTTT. As protein: CASGLVQGRTDTQYF.

This clonotype has just a few counts. The rearrangement joins TRBV5-1 to TRBJ2-7; 7 bases agree with TRBD1. The CDR3 has 14 residues. V dropped 5 bases and J dropped 2; count of bases not matched to a gene: 7. Germline V gene data show CDR1 as SGHRS and CDR2 as YFSETQ. The CDR3 loop reads CASSSGTEPYEQYF. Here the CDR3 DNA reads TGCGCCAGCAGTTCGGGGACAGAGCCCTACGAGCAGTACTTC.

In this sample, this clonotype turned up many times. V gene TRBV13 combines with J gene TRBJ2-7, with D perhaps TRBD2 (5 bases). The CDR3 loop spans 15 amino acids. With 1 base removed from V and 6 bases from J, the gap between germline ends came to 16 bases. Germline V gene data show CDR1 as PRHDT and CDR2 as FYEKMQ (reference sequence). CDR3 nucleotides: TGTGCCAGCAGCTTAGATCCCACTAGTATCTCCGAGCAGTACTTC. This translates into CASSLDPTSISEQYF. Complete variable domain (other parts from reference TRBV13 and TRBJ2-7): AAGVIQSPRHLIKEKRETATLKCYPIPRHDTVYWYQQGPGQDPQFLISFYEKMQSDKGSIPDRFSAQQFSDYHSELNMSSLELGDSALYFCASSLDPTSISEQYFGPGTRLTVT.